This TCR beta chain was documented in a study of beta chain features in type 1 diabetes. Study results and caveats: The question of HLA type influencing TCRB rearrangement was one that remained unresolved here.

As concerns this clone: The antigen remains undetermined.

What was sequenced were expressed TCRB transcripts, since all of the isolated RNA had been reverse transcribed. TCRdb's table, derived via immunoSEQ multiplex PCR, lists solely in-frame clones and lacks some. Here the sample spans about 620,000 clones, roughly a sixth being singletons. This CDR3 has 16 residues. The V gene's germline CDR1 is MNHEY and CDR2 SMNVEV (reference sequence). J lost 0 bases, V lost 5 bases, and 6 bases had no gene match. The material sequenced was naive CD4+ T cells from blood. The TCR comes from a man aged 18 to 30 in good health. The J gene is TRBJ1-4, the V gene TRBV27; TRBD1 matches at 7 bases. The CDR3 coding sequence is TGTGCCAGCAGTCGTAGACAGGGTGCAACTAATGAAAAACTGTTTTTT. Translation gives CASSRRQGATNEKLFF.